The next 21 T cell receptor beta chains were all read from a single sample in a study of T cell changes during pregnancy in multiple sclerosis. Assay: immunoSEQ multiplex PCR; the TCRdb copy retains only in-frame clones and omits some. The table includes 30,000 to 45,000 clones, 91% detected once. Sequenced material: CD8+ T cells from peripheral blood mononuclear cells, taken in the second trimester of pregnancy. The receptor set was obtained from a female donor with multiple sclerosis, enrolled in a pregnancy study.

The chain recombines TRBV28 with TRBJ2-7; 13 bases align to TRBD2. CDR1 and CDR2 from the germline V gene are MDHEN and SYDVKM. This CDR3 spans 15 amino acids. With 6 bases clipped from V and 3 bases from J, the junction kept 5 bases outside the gene matches. The CDR3 region is CASSLTSGRIYEQYF. DNA for the CDR3: TGTGCCAGCAGCCTGACTAGCGGGAGGATCTACGAGCAGTACTTC. The full variable domain, completed using reference TRBV28 and TRBJ2-7, is DVKVTQSSRYLVKRTGEKVFLECVQDMDHENMFWYRQDPGLGLRLIYFSYDVKMKEKGDIPEGYSVSREKKERFSLILESASTNQTSMYLCASSLTSGRIYEQYFGPGTRLTVT.

The V gene is TRBV29-1, the J gene TRBJ2-2; TRBD1 agrees at 8 bases. V was pared by 3 bases and J by 0 bases, with 0 bases of the junction left unmatched. CDR3 size: 14 residues. Germline CDR1 is SQVTM and CDR2 is ANQGSEA. CDR3 amino acids: CSVETGANTGELFF. In DNA form, the CDR3 reads TGCAGCGTTGAGACAGGGGCGAACACCGGGGAGCTGTTTTTT.

The V call is TRBV11-3, the J call TRBJ2-2; no firm D call. There are 13 residues in the CDR3. V lost 4 bases and J 6 bases, leaving 9 bases between the germline ends. CDR1 and CDR2 from the germline V gene are SGHNT and YENEEA. CDR3 region: CASSSRSAGELFF. The CDR3 DNA follows: TGTGCCAGCAGCTCCAGAAGCGCCGGGGAGCTGTTTTTT.

CDR3 amino acids: CASSQDRGADTQYF. The CDR3 DNA reads TGCGCCAGCAGCCAAGACAGGGGAGCAGATACGCAGTATTTT. The rearrangement uses TRBV4-1 and TRBJ2-3, with TRBD1 as a possible D gene (6 bases). Germline V CDR1 and CDR2: MGHRA, YSYEKL. CDR3 length equals 14 residues. V lost 0 bases, J lost 4 bases, and 8 bases lay in between.

V and J are TRBV5-1 and TRBJ2-3; D not certain. CDR1 is SGHRS, CDR2 YFSETQ, per germline. Deletions cut 2 bases from V and 1 base from J, with 5 bases between. The CDR3 totals 13 residues. The CDR3 DNA is TGCGCCAGCAGCTTCACAGGCACAGATACGCAGTATTTT. Amino acids: CASSFTGTDTQYF.

The chain uses TRBV27 and TRBJ2-1, with 10 bases that match TRBD2. The germline V gene has CDR1 MNHEY and CDR2 SMNVEV (reference sequence). Trimming cost V 2 bases and J 7 bases; bases outside gene matches: 11. The CDR3 sequence is 17 residues long. In DNA, the CDR3 is TGTGCCAGCAGTTTACGGAGCGGGAGGGCGATCAGAAATGAGCAGTTCTTC. Protein sequence: CASSLRSGRAIRNEQFF.

V gene TRBV20-1 combines with J gene TRBJ2-7; D gene ambiguous. This CDR3 has 11 residues. V shed 2 bases and J shed 5 bases, with 7 bases lying between them. Germline CDR1 DFQATT, CDR2 SNEGSKA (reference sequence). The CDR3 loop is CSARLVDEQYF. CDR3 nucleotides: TGCAGTGCTAGACTCGTAGACGAGCAGTACTTC.

V usage is TRBV6-5 and J usage is TRBJ1-5; a weak D match, TRBD1 (5 bases). There are 13 residues in the CDR3. Trimming left V 4 bases short and J 4 bases short, with 8 bases between. Per the germline V gene, CDR1 is MNHEY and CDR2 is SVGAGI. The CDR3 reads CASSWGSNQPQHF. CDR3 bases: TGTGCCAGCAGTTGGGGCTCGAATCAGCCCCAGCATTTT.

The CDR3 sequence: CASSLGPTGTGTEAFF. DNA of the CDR3: TGTGCCAGCAGCTTGGGTCCCACCGGGACAGGGACTGAAGCTTTCTTT. The rearrangement uses TRBV5-6 and TRBJ1-1, with TRBD1 identical over 9 bases. Germline CDR1 reads SGHDT; CDR2 reads YYEEEE. After removal of 0 bases from V and 5 bases from J, the junction contained 8 bases not matched to a gene. The CDR3 runs 16 residues.

V gene TRBV19 combines with J gene TRBJ2-7; 7 bases line up with TRBD2. J lost 7 bases, V lost 6 bases, and 12 bases had no gene match. CDR3 length: 14 amino acids. Germline CDR1 reads LNHDA; CDR2 reads SQIVND (reference sequence). The CDR3: CASRGGDYPMEQYF. The CDR3 DNA follows: TGTGCCAGTAGGGGGGGGGACTACCCCATGGAGCAGTACTTC.

This chain links TRBV5-4 with TRBJ1-1; unclear D gene. The germline V gene has CDR1 SGHNT and CDR2 YYREEE (reference sequence). This CDR3 is built from 14 residues. The V end lost 1 base, the J end lost 3 bases, and 10 bases lay between the germline ends. The CDR3 loop is CASSLTAGYTEAFF. In DNA form, the CDR3 reads TGTGCCAGCAGCTTGACTGCGGGGTACACTGAAGCTTTCTTT.

J is TRBJ2-7 and V is TRBV29-1, with D possibly being TRBD1 (6 bases). This CDR3 spans 13 amino acids. Germline CDR1 is SQVTM and CDR2 is ANQGSEA. The ends were cut back, 7 bases at V and 3 bases at J, with 16 bases in the middle. DNA for the CDR3: TGCAGCGGACAGGACAGCCTCCTCTACGAGCAGTACTTC. This codes for CSGQDSLLYEQYF.

This clone has only a few counts. The chain carries TRBV25-1 and TRBJ1-1; D is possibly TRBD1 (5 bases). The CDR3 consists of 13 residues. CDR1 MGHDK and CDR2 SYGVNS come from the germline V gene. Trimming stripped 4 bases from V and 4 bases from J, with 10 bases between. The CDR3 coding sequence is TGTGCCAGCAGTGTTCAGGGAACCACTGAAGCTTTCTTT. Translation gives CASSVQGTTEAFF.

The chain combines TRBV7-9 with TRBJ2-3; TRBD2 is a possible D gene (6 bases). The CDR3 has 17 amino acids. Trimming cost V 3 bases and J 5 bases, with 21 bases left between them. Germline CDR1 SEHNR, CDR2 FQNEAQ (reference sequence). For the CDR3, the DNA is TGTGCCAGCAGCTTTTACGACGCGGGGTTGGCTTTAGATACGCAGTATTTT. It translates to CASSFYDAGLALDTQYF.

This rearrangement joins TRBV9 to TRBJ1-1; tentative D call: TRBD1 (6 bases). The ends were cut back, 5 bases at V and 1 base at J, with 18 bases in the middle. Germline-derived CDR1 and CDR2 are SGDLS and YYNGEE. The CDR3 covers 16 residues. The CDR3, as DNA: TGTGCCAGCAGTCCCGAAGGGGGGGCAAGGAACACTGAAGCTTTCTTT. This sequence encodes CASSPEGGARNTEAFF.

The rearrangement links TRBV4-3 to TRBJ2-7; 8 positions match TRBD1. CDR3 size: 15 residues. Germline CDR1 LGHNA, CDR2 YSLEER. V lost 4 bases to trimming and J lost 1 base; unmatched junction nucleotides: 6. The CDR3 DNA sequence: TGCGCCAGCAGCCCAACCACAGGGGGGTCCTACGAGCAGTACTTC. Protein product: CASSPTTGGSYEQYF.

The rearrangement links TRBV9 to TRBJ1-2; the D gene is possibly TRBD1 (6 bases). CDR3 length: 16 amino acids. Germline V gene data show CDR1 as SGDLS and CDR2 as YYNGEE. Trimming shortened V by 0 bases and J by 7 bases, and 19 bases separated the two germline ends. CDR3 nucleotides: TGTGCCAGCAGCGTAGGACAGGACGAGTTCAGTCTTGGCTACACCTTC. Protein sequence: CASSVGQDEFSLGYTF.

This sequence joins TRBV6-5 and TRBJ1-2; tentatively, D is TRBD1 (5 bases). This CDR3 contains 14 residues. Germline V gives CDR1 MNHEY, CDR2 SVGAGI. V gave up 2 bases and J gave up 4 bases, with 11 bases separating them. CDR3 DNA sequence: TGTGCCAGCAGTTACGGGACTGCAACCTATGGCTACACCTTC. As protein: CASSYGTATYGYTF.

The J gene is TRBJ2-7, the V gene TRBV6-1; 8 nucleotides match TRBD1. This CDR3 is built from 14 residues. Germline V lookup: CDR1 MNHNS, CDR2 SASEGT. Trimming removed 6 bases from V and 0 bases from J; junction bases left unmatched: 4. This chain's CDR3 is CASRGQEYSYEQYF. The CDR3 DNA reads as TGTGCCAGCAGGGGACAGGAGTACTCCTACGAGCAGTACTTC.

The CDR3 nucleotides read TGTGCCACCACGCCAAGCGGGAGAACAGATACGCAGTATTTT. Amino acids: CATTPSGRTDTQYF. The V and J genes are TRBV27 and TRBJ2-3, with 8 bases lining up with TRBD2. This CDR3 region has 14 residues. Germline V gene lookup returns CDR1 MNHEY and CDR2 SMNVEV (reference sequence). Trimming removed 10 bases from V and 3 bases from J; junction bases left unmatched: 9.

This rearrangement joins TRBV10-3 to TRBJ1-2; 11 nucleotides line up with TRBD1. CDR3 length equals 17 residues. J lost 4 bases, V lost 2 bases, and 9 bases had no gene match. Germline V gene data show CDR1 as ENHRY and CDR2 as SYGVKD. In DNA form, the CDR3 reads TGTGCCATCAGTGAGAAACCTATCGGGACAGGGGGCTATGGCTACACCTTC. It translates to CAISEKPIGTGGYGYTF.